These 10 T cell receptor beta chains originate from one sample sequenced in a study of T cells after yellow fever vaccination. TCRdb used MiXCR to reprocess the 5' RACE reads, holding one entry per CDR3 protein. Seen here are more than 45,000 distinct CDR3 sequences, about 5% observed once, and the top ten hold roughly 28%. The sequencing used PBMCs, either bulk or a sorted T-cell subset (CD4+, CD8+, memory, or dextramer-sorted; not recorded which), collected on the day of the yellow fever booster vaccination. The receptors derive from a man between 18 and 29 years old who received the YFV17D yellow fever vaccine.

The chain uses TRBV11-3 and TRBJ2-3; TRBD2 agrees at 11 bases. This CDR3 is 15 amino acids long. With V trimmed by 3 bases and J by 6 bases, 5 bases remained unmatched. CDR1 and CDR2 (germline): SGHNT, YENEEA. CDR3 region: CASSFTSGGVDTQYF. The CDR3 region has the DNA TGTGCCAGCAGCTTCACTAGCGGGGGTGTGGATACGCAGTATTTT.

This clonotype was picked up a small number of times. The rearrangement joins TRBV28 to TRBJ2-3, with 10 bases aligning to TRBD1. The trim removed 7 bases at V and 2 bases at J, leaving 6 bases unmatched. From germline, CDR1 is MDHEN and CDR2 SYDVKM. The CDR3 sequence is 15 residues long. This CDR3 is CASIPGQGTTDTQYF. For the CDR3, the DNA is TGTGCCAGCATCCCGGGACAGGGGACCACAGATACGCAGTATTTT.

This clonotype has a count of ten or more. The rearrangement uses TRBV12-3 or TRBV12-4 and TRBJ2-3; either TRBD1 or TRBD2 may supply D (6 bases each). This CDR3 has 20 residues. Trimming left V 3 bases short and J 0 bases short, with 25 bases between. The CDR3 loop is CASSFPLGGRDPSSTDTQYF. DNA of the CDR3: TGTGCCAGCAGTTTCCCCCTGGGGGGCAGGGACCCTTCTAGCACAGATACGCAGTATTTT.

This clonotype was recorded a few times. The chain joins TRBV5-1 to TRBJ1-6; 8 bases match TRBD1. Per the germline V gene, CDR1 is SGHRS and CDR2 is YFSETQ. The CDR3 covers 16 residues. The V and J ends lost 4 bases and 0 bases, in that order; junction bases with no gene match: 3. This CDR3 is CASSGTGNSYNSPLHF. DNA of the CDR3: TGCGCCAGCAGCGGGACAGGAAACTCCTATAATTCACCCCTCCACTTT. Drawing the rest from reference TRBV5-1 and TRBJ1-6, the complete variable domain is KAGVTQTPRYLIKTRGQQVTLSCSPISGHRSVSWYQQTPGQGLQFLFEYFSETQRNKGNFPGRFSGRQFSNSRSEMNVSTLELGDSALYLCASSGTGNSYNSPLHFGNGTRLTVT.

This clonotype appeared many times. The rearrangement joins TRBV12-5 to TRBJ1-3; 7 bases fit TRBD1. The CDR3 sequence is 17 residues long. Germline V gene sequence: CDR1 LGHNT, CDR2 FRNRAP. J gave up 4 bases and V 0 bases, and 9 bases lay outside the gene matches. CDR3 protein: CASGLVLDRAEGNTIYF. The DNA for the CDR3 is TGTGCTAGTGGTTTGGTGTTAGACAGGGCAGAAGGAAACACCATATATTTT. Using reference TRBV12-5 and TRBJ1-3 for the parts outside the CDR3, the full variable domain is DARVTQTPRHKVTEMGQEVTMRCQPILGHNTVFWYRQTMMQGLELLAYFRNRAPLDDSGMPKDRFSAEMPDATLATLKIQPSEPRDSAVYFCASGLVLDRAEGNTIYFGEGSWLTVV.

This clonotype was counted at least ten times. This chain uses TRBV9 with TRBJ2-3; D is perhaps TRBD2 (5 bases). Germline CDR1 SGDLS, CDR2 YYNGEE. Trimming left V 0 bases short and J 5 bases short, with 22 bases between. This CDR3 region has 18 residues. The DNA of the CDR3 is TGTGCCAGCAGCGTAGGCGAAGCTCGGGGATCTGTGCTAGATACGCAGTATTTT. Encoded protein: CASSVGEARGSVLDTQYF.

This clonotype has a handful of counts. The chain has TRBV7-8 and TRBJ1-1; no definite D call. The V end was cut by 0 bases, the J end by 10 bases, with 12 bases between. This CDR3 region has 13 residues. Germline lookup yields CDR1 SGHVS and CDR2 FQNEAQ. The CDR3 DNA is TGTGCCAGCAGCTTAGCGCCGACAATTGCAGCTTTCTTT. This codes for CASSLAPTIAAFF.

This clonotype was seen many times. This sequence joins TRBV20-1 and TRBJ2-7; D might be TRBD1 or TRBD2, each matching 6 bases. Germline V gene data show CDR1 as DFQATT and CDR2 as SNEGSKA (reference sequence). This CDR3 spans 14 amino acids. The V gene lost 6 bases and the J gene lost 6 bases, with 21 bases spanning the gap. CDR3 coding DNA: TGCAGTGCCACAGTAGGGAACAGGGAGGCCGAGCAGTACTTC. This sequence encodes CSATVGNREAEQYF.

This clonotype was observed a handful of times. V is TRBV11-2 and J is TRBJ2-3; 13 positions agree with TRBD2. This CDR3 has 17 amino acids. Germline V gene lookup returns CDR1 SGHAT and CDR2 FQNNGV. V shed 4 bases and J 4 bases; nucleotides not matched to a gene: 8. DNA of the CDR3: TGTGCCAGCAGCTCCCAAAGGACTAGCGGGGGCCCAGATACGCAGTATTTT. Amino acid sequence: CASSSQRTSGGPDTQYF.

This clonotype was counted a few times. The chain combines TRBV7-3 with TRBJ2-7, with TRBD1 identical over 9 bases. This CDR3 contains 14 residues. Per the germline V gene, CDR1 is SGHTA and CDR2 is FQGTGA. Unmatched junction bases numbered 9, after V lost 5 bases and J lost 7 bases. CDR3 DNA sequence: TGTGCCAGCAGCCCTATAGGGACAGGGCGGGAGCAGTACTTC. This sequence encodes CASSPIGTGREQYF.